The following is a T cell receptor beta chain sequence with its context. Its cognate antigen is unknown. Clones were sequenced by immunoSEQ multiplex PCR, and TCRdb holds only the in-frame ones, with some missing. This table has about 320,000 clones, roughly 80% appearing once. Documented treatment: 19 received Ad26.COV2.S at low or high dose, single or two shots; five or six received placebo; per-sample allocation not given. Sampling happened 63 days after the first vaccine or placebo injection. The study used a vaccine consisting of an Ad26 vector that expressed Wuhan-strain SARS-CoV-2 spike. The data were taken from a study of Ad26.COV2.S vaccination and SARS-CoV-2 variants. Study-wide results and caveats: Total T cell responses may have been underestimated by the TCR breadth and depth analyses.

The TCR comes from a person between 18 and 59 years old who received the Ad26.COV2.S COVID-19 vaccine or a placebo. The sequencing here drew on peripheral blood, taken in a trial of Ad26.COV2.S vaccine versus placebo.

CDR3 loop: CASSFLRESGELFF. The CDR3 bases are TGTGCCAGCAGCTTCCTTCGGGAGAGCGGGGAGCTGTTTTTT. The rearrangement links TRBV7-9 to TRBJ2-2; weak D call: TRBD2 (6 bases). V was trimmed by 3 bases and J by 7 bases, leaving 12 bases between them. Germline V gene sequence: CDR1 SEHNR, CDR2 FQNEAQ (reference sequence). This CDR3 is 14 amino acids long.